The 16 T cell receptor beta chains listed next were all sequenced from one sample in a study of blood T cell repertoires in COVID-19. The method was immunoSEQ multiplex PCR; TCRdb's version includes in-frame clones alone and lacks a portion of them. This table has 95,000 to 150,000 clones, approximately 83% appearing once. Sequenced sample: peripheral blood. The receptors come from a woman aged 70-85 years with acute or convalescent COVID-19.

CDR3 loop: CATGTPGSGNTIYF. CDR3 DNA: TGTGCCACCGGGACTCCGGGATCTGGAAACACCATATATTTT. The chain is built from TRBV15 and TRBJ1-3; tentative D call: TRBD1 (5 bases). This CDR3 has 14 amino acids. Germline CDR1 LNHNV, CDR2 YYDKDF (reference sequence). Trimming pared 8 bases from V and 1 base from J, leaving 12 bases between.

This clone was seen a handful of times. For the CDR3, the DNA is TGTGCCAGCAGTCGAATCAGGGGCGACGAGCAGTACTTC. Its protein product is CASSRIRGDEQYF. The chain recombines TRBV6-2 or TRBV6-3 with TRBJ2-7; TRBD1 is a possible D gene (6 bases). The V and J ends lost 5 bases and 5 bases respectively, with 13 bases between them. This CDR3 contains 13 residues. The germline gives CDR1 MNHEY, CDR2 SVGEGT.

The chain links TRBV6-5 to TRBJ1-1, with no clear D. Looked up from germline, CDR1 is MNHEY and CDR2 is SVGAGI. The CDR3 covers 13 residues. V lost 1 base and J 6 bases, leaving 9 bases between the germline ends. The chain's CDR3 is CASSYLGSAEAFF. The CDR3 region has the DNA TGTGCCAGCAGTTACTTGGGGAGCGCTGAAGCTTTCTTT.

The chain uses TRBV18 and TRBJ2-5; D uncertain. This CDR3 region has 13 residues. The germline gives CDR1 KGHSH, CDR2 LQKENI. Trimming removed 5 bases at V and 2 bases at J, with 9 bases between. The CDR3 reads CASSILQQETQYF. CDR3 nucleotides: TGTGCCAGCTCAATTCTCCAGCAAGAGACCCAGTACTTC.

The chain recombines TRBV4-3 with TRBJ1-6; tentatively, D is TRBD1 (5 bases). Germline V gene data show CDR1 as LGHNA and CDR2 as YSLEER. With 0 bases removed from V and 10 bases from J, the gap between germline ends came to 13 bases. The CDR3 is made up of 15 amino acids. As DNA, the CDR3 is TGCGCCAGCAGCCAAGACCTGGGGCTAGGCTCACCCCTCCACTTT. It codes for CASSQDLGLGSPLHF.

V usage is TRBV7-9 and J usage is TRBJ1-5; 8 nucleotides align to TRBD1. Germline CDR1 reads SEHNR; CDR2 reads FQNEAQ (reference sequence). Losses at the gene ends were 5 bases for V and 6 bases for J; bases not matched to a gene: 9. The CDR3 is made up of 15 amino acids. The CDR3 here is CASSTRSGGSQPQHF. CDR3 bases: TGTGCCAGCAGCACCCGGTCAGGGGGCAGTCAGCCCCAGCATTTT.

The chain has TRBV7-2 and TRBJ2-1; 9 nucleotides agree with TRBD1. Germline CDR1 and CDR2: SGHTA and FQGNSA. V lost 6 bases to trimming and J lost 0 bases; unmatched junction nucleotides: 3. The CDR3 is 15 residues long. DNA for the CDR3: TGTGCCAGCAGTTTGGACAGGGGCTCCTACAATGAGCAGTTCTTC. Its protein product is CASSLDRGSYNEQFF. Complete variable domain (other parts from reference TRBV7-2 and TRBJ2-1): GAGVSQSPSNKVTEKGKDVELRCDPISGHTALYWYRQSLGQGLEFLIYFQGNSAPDKSGLPSDRFSAERTGGSVSTLTIQRTQQEDSAVYLCASSLDRGSYNEQFFGPGTRLTVL.

The chain joins TRBV2 to TRBJ1-2; a possible D gene is TRBD1 (5 bases). The V and J ends lost 2 bases and 8 bases respectively, with 12 bases between them. The CDR3 covers 13 residues. Per the germline V gene, CDR1 is SNHLY and CDR2 is FYNNEI. CDR3 loop: CASSENRGSGYTF. The CDR3 bases are TGTGCCAGCAGTGAAAATAGGGGAAGCGGCTACACCTTC.

The chain combines TRBV6-2 or TRBV6-3 with TRBJ1-2; no clear D. The CDR3 has 13 amino acids. The ends were cut back, 2 bases at V and 3 bases at J, with 7 bases in the middle. The germline V gene has CDR1 MNHEY and CDR2 SVGEGT. This CDR3 is CASSYRRDYGYTF. As DNA, the CDR3 is TGTGCCAGCAGTTACCGCCGCGACTATGGCTACACCTTC.

This clone has a handful of counts. CDR3 residues: CASSPPSGGAGFNEQFF. The CDR3 nucleotides read TGTGCCAGCTCACCCCCCAGCGGGGGGGCCGGGTTTAATGAGCAGTTCTTC. This sequence joins TRBV18 and TRBJ2-1; 10 bases agree with TRBD2. Germline values: CDR1 KGHSH, CDR2 LQKENI. The CDR3 is 17 residues long. Trimming removed 3 bases from V and 7 bases from J; junction bases left unmatched: 12.

This sequence joins TRBV19 and TRBJ1-5; a possible D gene is TRBD1 (5 bases). CDR1 is LNHDA, CDR2 SQIVND, per germline (reference sequence). V was trimmed by 5 bases and J by 6 bases, leaving 17 bases between them. This CDR3 region has 15 residues. The CDR3 bases are TGTGCCAGTAGTGGGGACTCCATTTGGGTTCAGCCCCAGCATTTT. Its translation is CASSGDSIWVQPQHF.

The table lists this clone with a count of one. The rearrangement uses TRBV19 and TRBJ1-1; TRBD1 aligns across 7 bases. This CDR3 is built from 15 residues. Unmatched junction bases numbered 8, after V lost 6 bases and J lost 1 base. The germline gives CDR1 LNHDA, CDR2 SQIVND (reference sequence). CDR3 nucleotide sequence: TGTGCCAGTAGGGAGATGGACAGGAGGAACACTGAAGCTTTCTTT. It translates to CASREMDRRNTEAFF.

The V call is TRBV6-1, the J call TRBJ1-1, with no clear D. V was cut by 3 bases and J by 1 base, with 6 bases left in between. Looked up from germline, CDR1 is MNHNS and CDR2 is SASEGT. The CDR3 length is 13 residues. CDR3 DNA: TGTGCCAGCAGTGACAACAGGAACACTGAAGCTTTCTTT. As protein: CASSDNRNTEAFF.

The V call is TRBV5-4, the J call TRBJ2-3; D call uncertain. Trimming left V 0 bases short and J 2 bases short, with 10 bases between. Germline assignment: CDR1 SGHNT and CDR2 YYREEE (reference sequence). The CDR3 extends over 15 amino acids. CDR3 sequence (DNA): TGTGCCAGCAGCTTGGTGCGAGAGCTCACAGATACGCAGTATTTT. Protein: CASSLVRELTDTQYF.

The V and J genes are TRBV11-2 and TRBJ2-2; TRBD1 matches at 7 bases. J lost 1 base, V lost 4 bases, and 3 bases had no gene match. The CDR3 covers 15 residues. The V gene's germline CDR1 is SGHAT and CDR2 FQNNGV. CDR3 region: CASSSYRGNTGELFF. The DNA of the CDR3 is TGTGCCAGCAGCTCCTACAGGGGGAACACCGGGGAGCTGTTTTTT.

The V and J genes are TRBV4-3 and TRBJ1-2; the match to TRBD1 covers 8 bases. Looked up from germline, CDR1 is LGHNA and CDR2 is YSLEER. The CDR3 runs to 15 residues. The trim removed 4 bases at V and 1 base at J, leaving 5 bases unmatched. Written as DNA, the CDR3 is TGCGCCAGCAGCCCGCAGGGGGCGCTTAACTATGGCTACACCTTC. Amino acids: CASSPQGALNYGYTF.